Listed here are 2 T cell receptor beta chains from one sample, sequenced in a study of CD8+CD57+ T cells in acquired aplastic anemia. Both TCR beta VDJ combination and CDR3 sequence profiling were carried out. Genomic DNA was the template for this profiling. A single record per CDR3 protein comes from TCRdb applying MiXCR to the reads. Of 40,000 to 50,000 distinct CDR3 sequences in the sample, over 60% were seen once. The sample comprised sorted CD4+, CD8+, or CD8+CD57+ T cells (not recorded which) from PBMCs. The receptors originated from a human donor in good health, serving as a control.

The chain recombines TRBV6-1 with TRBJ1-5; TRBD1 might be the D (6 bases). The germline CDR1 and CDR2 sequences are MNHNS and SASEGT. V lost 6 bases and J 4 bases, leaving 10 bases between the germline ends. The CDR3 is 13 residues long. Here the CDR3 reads CASSPQGNQPQHF. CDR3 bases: TGTGCCAGCAGCCCGCAGGGGAATCAGCCCCAGCATTTT.

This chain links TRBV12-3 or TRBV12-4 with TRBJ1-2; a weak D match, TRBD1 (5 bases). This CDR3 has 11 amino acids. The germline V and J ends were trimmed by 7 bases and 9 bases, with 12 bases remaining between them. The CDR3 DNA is TGTGCCAGCACCCGGGGGTTTCGCTACACCTTC. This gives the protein CASTRGFRYTF.